This T cell receptor (beta chain) was obtained from a study of sequential checkpoint blockade in melanoma. Treatment described: randomized to nivolumab then ipilimumab (arm A) or the reverse (arm B). Measured with immunoSEQ multiplex PCR; TCRdb has only the in-frame clones, and not every one. This sample yields around 2,100 clones, of which 20% to 25% are seen a single time; about 13% belongs to the top ten. The CDR3 covers 15 residues. Germline-derived CDR1 and CDR2 are MNHGY and SAAAGT. V gave up 10 bases and J gave up 2 bases, with 18 bases separating them. This clonotype was obtained from a human donor with melanoma. The sample here was tumor tissue (inferred from file names), taken from a patient given nivolumab and ipilimumab in sequence. V is TRBV6-8 and J is TRBJ1-3; D gene unclear. CDR3 DNA: TGTGCCATCACTCCCGGATTGGGCACTGGAAACACCATATATTTT. Residues: CAITPGLGTGNTIYF.